Listed below are T cell receptor beta chains from one sample, sequenced in a study of T-cell reconstitution after alpha-beta-depleted transplantation in children. One entry per CDR3 protein, called by TCRdb with MiXCR from the PCR reads. The repertoire has about 460,000 distinct CDR3 sequences, around an eighth of them found once; the top ten carry around 5.8%. The sample was PBMCs from the stem cell graft donor, taken from the stem cell graft. The origin of the receptors is a human donor who donated a stem cell graft to a child with combined immunodeficiency. The CDR3 runs from the conserved cysteine through the conserved F or W. D genes are given only for firm matches. A clone size is listed for some rows: how often the clone was seen (once, few, many), or a class if it is expanded.

>-|TRBV7-8|TRBJ2-7|many
CARPSRGSYEQYF
TGTGCCAGGCCATCGAGGGGGTCCTACGAGCAGTACTTC
>-|TRBV2|TRBJ1-1|few
CASSVVHTEAFF
TGTGCCAGCAGCGTAGTTCACACTGAAGCTTTCTTT
>-|TRBV29-1|TRBJ2-7|-
CSVVTRGAYEQYF
TGCAGCGTTGTGACCAGGGGAGCCTACGAGCAGTACTTC
>-|TRBV12-3/TRBV12-4|TRBJ2-3|-
CASTNTDTQYF
TGTGCCAGCACCAACACAGATACGCAGTATTTT
>-|TRBV12-3/TRBV12-4|TRBJ2-2|many
CASSPYQGGTGELFF
TGTGCCAGCAGTCCCTACCAGGGGGGCACCGGGGAGCTGTTTTTT
>-|TRBV4-3|TRBJ1-2|few
CASSQNFREGGGYTF
TGCGCCAGCAGCCAGAACTTTCGGGAGGGTGGTGGCTACACCTTC
>-|TRBV6-2/TRBV6-3|TRBJ2-7|many
CASSYGTPYEQYF
TGTGCCAGCAGTTACGGGACTCCCTACGAGCAGTACTTC
>-|TRBV2|TRBJ2-7|-
CASLVPAVEQYF
TGTGCCAGCCTTGTCCCGGCGGTGGAGCAGTACTTC
>TRBD1|TRBV7-6|TRBJ1-6|few
CASSSGQVGSPLHF
TGTGCCAGCAGCTCCGGACAGGTGGGATCACCCCTCCACTTT
>-|TRBV13|TRBJ2-5|-
CASSPSPQDSFGTQYF
TGTGCCAGCAGCCCATCACCCCAGGACAGCTTCGGGACCCAGTACTTC
>TRBD1|TRBV7-9|TRBJ1-1|-
CALRTGLEAFF
TGTGCCCTTCGGACAGGGTTGGAGGCTTTCTTT
>-|TRBV13|TRBJ2-5|few
CASSYLEGTQYF
TGTGCCAGCAGCTACCTCGAGGGGACCCAGTACTTC
>-|TRBV25-1|TRBJ2-1|few
CASSEYRNNEQFF
TGTGCCAGCAGTGAATACCGGAACAATGAGCAGTTCTTC
>-|TRBV5-1|TRBJ2-3|few
CASSYPWAEDLTDTQYF
TGCGCCAGCAGCTACCCCTGGGCGGAGGACCTCACAGATACGCAGTATTTT
>-|TRBV12-3/TRBV12-4|TRBJ1-1|few
CASSTSSDTEAFF
TGTGCCAGCAGTACCTCGAGTGACACTGAAGCTTTCTTT
>TRBD1|TRBV5-1|TRBJ2-3|few
CATSTGNTDTQYF
TGCGCCACCTCGACAGGGAACACAGATACGCAGTATTTT